This TCR beta chain derives from a study of beta chain features in type 1 diabetes. Overall study results and limits: In comparison with healthy donors, patients had naive, central memory and Treg TCRB repertoires that appeared more similar. Diminished insertions and augmented deletions at VDJ junctions characterized type 1 diabetes patients.

Germline-derived CDR1 and CDR2 are KGHSH and LQKENI. V was shortened by 3 bases and J by 4 bases, with 31 bases between the two germline ends. The CDR3 sequence is 22 residues long. Sequenced material consisted of expressed TCRB transcripts (all of the isolated RNA was reverse transcribed). The protocol was immunoSEQ multiplex PCR, while the TCRdb copy is restricted to in-frame clones and leaves out a portion. The sample contains just over 600,000 clones, about 14% of which appear only once. This clone was seen a handful of times. Its antigen is unknown. Sorting based on CD45RO/CCR7/CD25/CD127/CD95/CD27 separated CD4+ naive, central memory, regulatory and stem cell-like memory cells.

The source of this sequence is a man younger than 35 in good health. The source material was naive CD4+ T cells from blood. The chain joins TRBV18 to TRBJ2-6, with D perhaps TRBD1 (6 bases). CDR3: CASSPRKQIIVDRAAGANVLTF. For the CDR3, the DNA is TGTGCCAGCTCACCTCGTAAACAAATAATCGTGGACAGAGCTGCGGGGGCCAACGTCCTGACTTTC.